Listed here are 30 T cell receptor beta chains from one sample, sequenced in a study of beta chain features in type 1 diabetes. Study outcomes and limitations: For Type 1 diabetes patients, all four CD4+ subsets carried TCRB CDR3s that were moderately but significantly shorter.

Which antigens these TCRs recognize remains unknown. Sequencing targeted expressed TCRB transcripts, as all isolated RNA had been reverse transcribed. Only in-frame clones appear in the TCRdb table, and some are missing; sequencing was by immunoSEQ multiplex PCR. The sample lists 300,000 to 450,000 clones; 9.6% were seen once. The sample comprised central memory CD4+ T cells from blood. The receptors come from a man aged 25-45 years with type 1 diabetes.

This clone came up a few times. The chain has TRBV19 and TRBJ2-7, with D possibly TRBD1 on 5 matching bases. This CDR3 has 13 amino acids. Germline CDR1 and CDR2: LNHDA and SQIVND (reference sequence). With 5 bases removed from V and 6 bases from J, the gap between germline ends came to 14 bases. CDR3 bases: TGTGCCAGTAGTGGGCAGGGTAGAAGCGAGCAGTACTTC. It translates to CASSGQGRSEQYF.

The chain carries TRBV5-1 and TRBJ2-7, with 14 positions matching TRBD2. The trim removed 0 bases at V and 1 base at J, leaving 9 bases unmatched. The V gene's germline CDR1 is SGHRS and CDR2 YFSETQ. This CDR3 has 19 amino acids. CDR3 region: CASSLVYGTSGSKSYEQYF. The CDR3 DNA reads TGCGCCAGCAGCTTGGTTTACGGGACTAGCGGGAGTAAGTCCTACGAGCAGTACTTC.

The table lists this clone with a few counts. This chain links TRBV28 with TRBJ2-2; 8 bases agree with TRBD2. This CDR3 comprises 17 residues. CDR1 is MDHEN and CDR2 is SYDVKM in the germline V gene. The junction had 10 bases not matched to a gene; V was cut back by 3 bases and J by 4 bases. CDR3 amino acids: CASSFWSSGRVTGELFF. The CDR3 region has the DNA TGTGCCAGCAGTTTCTGGTCTAGCGGGCGAGTCACCGGGGAGCTGTTTTTT.

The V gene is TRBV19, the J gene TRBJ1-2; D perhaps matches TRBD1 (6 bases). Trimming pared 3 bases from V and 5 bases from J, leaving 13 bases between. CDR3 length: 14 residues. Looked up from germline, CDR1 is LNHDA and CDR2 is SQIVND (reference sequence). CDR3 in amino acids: CASSIPGHKYGYTF. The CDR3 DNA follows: TGTGCCAGTAGTATCCCGGGACATAAGTATGGCTACACCTTC.

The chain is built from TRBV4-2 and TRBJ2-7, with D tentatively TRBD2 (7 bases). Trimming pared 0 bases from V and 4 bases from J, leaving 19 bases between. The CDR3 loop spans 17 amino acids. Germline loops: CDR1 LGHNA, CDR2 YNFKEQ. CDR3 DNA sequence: TGTGCCAGCAGCCAAGAGTGGGGGGGCCCCGGGGGGTACGAGCAGTACTTC. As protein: CASSQEWGGPGGYEQYF.

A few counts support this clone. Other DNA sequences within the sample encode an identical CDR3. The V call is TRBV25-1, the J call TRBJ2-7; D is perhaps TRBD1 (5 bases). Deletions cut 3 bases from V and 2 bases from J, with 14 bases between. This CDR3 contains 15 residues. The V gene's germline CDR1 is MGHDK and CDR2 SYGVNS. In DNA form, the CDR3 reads TGTGCCAGCAGTGACGTAGACAGTTTCACCTACGAGCAGTACTTC. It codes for CASSDVDSFTYEQYF.

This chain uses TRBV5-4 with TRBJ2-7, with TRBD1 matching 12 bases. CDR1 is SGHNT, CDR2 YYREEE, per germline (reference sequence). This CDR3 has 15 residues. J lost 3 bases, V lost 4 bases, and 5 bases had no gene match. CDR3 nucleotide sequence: TGTGCCAGCAGCACGGGACAGGGGGCCTTCTACGAGCAGTACTTC. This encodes CASSTGQGAFYEQYF.

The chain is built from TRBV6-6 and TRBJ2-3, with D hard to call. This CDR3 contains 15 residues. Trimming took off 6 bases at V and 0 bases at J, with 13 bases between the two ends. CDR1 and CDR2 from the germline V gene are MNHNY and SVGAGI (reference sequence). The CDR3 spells CASSPQLTSTDTQYF. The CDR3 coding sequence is TGTGCCAGCAGCCCCCAGCTTACTAGCACAGATACGCAGTATTTT.

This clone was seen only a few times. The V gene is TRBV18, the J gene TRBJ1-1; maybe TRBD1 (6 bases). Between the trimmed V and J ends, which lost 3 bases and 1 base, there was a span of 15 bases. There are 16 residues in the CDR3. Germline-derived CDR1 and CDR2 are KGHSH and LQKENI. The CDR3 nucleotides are TGTGCCAGCTCACCGTCAGAACAGGGCGGGAACACTGAAGCTTTCTTT. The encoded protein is CASSPSEQGGNTEAFF.

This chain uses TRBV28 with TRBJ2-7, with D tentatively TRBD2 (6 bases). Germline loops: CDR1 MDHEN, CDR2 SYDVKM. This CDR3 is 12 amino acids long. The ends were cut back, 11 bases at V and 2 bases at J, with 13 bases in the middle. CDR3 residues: CASTGSPYEQYF. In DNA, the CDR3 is TGTGCCTCCACCGGGAGTCCCTACGAGCAGTACTTC.

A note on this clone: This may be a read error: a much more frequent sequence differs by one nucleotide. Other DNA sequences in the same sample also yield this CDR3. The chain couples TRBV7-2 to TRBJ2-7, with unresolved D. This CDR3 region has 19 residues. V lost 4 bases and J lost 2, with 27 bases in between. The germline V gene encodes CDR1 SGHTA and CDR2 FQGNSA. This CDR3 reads CASSSLFRARKSTPYEQYF. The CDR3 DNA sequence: TGTGCCAGCAGCTCACTGTTTAGGGCCCGAAAATCCACCCCCTACGAGCAGTACTTC. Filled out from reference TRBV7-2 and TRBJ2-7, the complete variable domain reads GAGVSQSPSNKVTEKGKDVELRCDPISGHTALYWYRQSLGQGLEFLIYFQGNSAPDKSGLPSDRFSAERTGGSVSTLTIQRTQQEDSAVYLCASSSLFRARKSTPYEQYFGPGTRLTVT.

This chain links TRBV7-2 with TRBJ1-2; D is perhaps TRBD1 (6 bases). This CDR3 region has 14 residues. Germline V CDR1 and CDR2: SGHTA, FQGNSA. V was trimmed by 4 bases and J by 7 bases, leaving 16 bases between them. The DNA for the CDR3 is TGTGCCAGCAGCTCCATCGACAGGTTAGGTGGCTACACCTTC. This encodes CASSSIDRLGGYTF.

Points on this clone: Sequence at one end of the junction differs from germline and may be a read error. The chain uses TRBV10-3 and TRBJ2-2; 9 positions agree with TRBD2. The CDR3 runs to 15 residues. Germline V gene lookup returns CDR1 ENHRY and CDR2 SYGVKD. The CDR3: CASSWMTSGTGELFF. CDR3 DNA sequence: TGTGCCAGCAGTTGGATGACTAGCGGAACCGGGGAGCTGTTTTTT.

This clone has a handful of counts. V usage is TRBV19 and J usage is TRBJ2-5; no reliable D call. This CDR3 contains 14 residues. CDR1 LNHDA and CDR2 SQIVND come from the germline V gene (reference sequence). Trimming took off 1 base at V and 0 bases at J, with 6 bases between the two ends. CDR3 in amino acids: CASSIVQDQETQYF. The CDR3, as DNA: TGTGCCAGTAGTATAGTTCAGGACCAAGAGACCCAGTACTTC.

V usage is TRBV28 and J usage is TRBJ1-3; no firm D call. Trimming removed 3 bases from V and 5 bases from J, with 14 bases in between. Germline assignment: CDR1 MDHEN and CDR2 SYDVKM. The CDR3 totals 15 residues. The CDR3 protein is CASSLRASLRNTIYF. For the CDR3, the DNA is TGTGCCAGCAGTTTGCGGGCCAGTCTCCGAAACACCATATATTTT.

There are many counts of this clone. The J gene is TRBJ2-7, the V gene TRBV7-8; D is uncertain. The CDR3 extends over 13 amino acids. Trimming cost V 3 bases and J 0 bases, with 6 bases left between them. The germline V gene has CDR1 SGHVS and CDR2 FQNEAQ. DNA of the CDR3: TGTGCCAGCAGCTTGTCAGACTCCTACGAGCAGTACTTC. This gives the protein CASSLSDSYEQYF.

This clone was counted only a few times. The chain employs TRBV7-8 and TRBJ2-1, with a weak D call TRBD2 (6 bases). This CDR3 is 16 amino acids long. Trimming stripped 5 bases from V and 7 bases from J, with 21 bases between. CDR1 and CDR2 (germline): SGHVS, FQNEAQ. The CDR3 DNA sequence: TGTGCCAGCAGCCCACAGGAGGGACTCCGAGGTAATGAGCAGTTCTTC. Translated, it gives CASSPQEGLRGNEQFF.

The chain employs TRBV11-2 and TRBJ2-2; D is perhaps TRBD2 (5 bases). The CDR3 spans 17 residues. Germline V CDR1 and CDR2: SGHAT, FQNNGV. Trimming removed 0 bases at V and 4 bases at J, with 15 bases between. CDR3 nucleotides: TGTGCCAGCAGCTTAGAACGTTTGGCGGGTATCACCGGGGAGCTGTTTTTT. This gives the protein CASSLERLAGITGELFF. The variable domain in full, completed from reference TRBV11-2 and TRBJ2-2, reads EAGVAQSPRYKIIEKRQSVAFWCNPISGHATLYWYQQILGQGPKLLIQFQNNGVVDDSQLPKDRFSAERLKGVDSTLKIQPAKLEDSAVYLCASSLERLAGITGELFFGEGSRLTVL.

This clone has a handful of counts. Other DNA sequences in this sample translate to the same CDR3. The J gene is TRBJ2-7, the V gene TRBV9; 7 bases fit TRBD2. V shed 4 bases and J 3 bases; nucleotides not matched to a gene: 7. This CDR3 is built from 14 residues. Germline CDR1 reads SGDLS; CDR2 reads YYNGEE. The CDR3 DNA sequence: TGTGCCAGCAGCCTCTCTAGCGGAAACTACGAGCAGTACTTC. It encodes CASSLSSGNYEQYF.

The CDR3 spells CASSYSTGVAQYF. As DNA, the CDR3 is TGTGCCAGCAGTTACTCAACAGGGGTGGCCCAGTACTTC. The chain couples TRBV6-5 to TRBJ2-5, with TRBD1 identical over 7 bases. J was trimmed by 9 bases and V by 0 bases; bases with no gene match: 4. The CDR3 is 13 amino acids. Germline V CDR1 and CDR2: MNHEY, SVGAGI.

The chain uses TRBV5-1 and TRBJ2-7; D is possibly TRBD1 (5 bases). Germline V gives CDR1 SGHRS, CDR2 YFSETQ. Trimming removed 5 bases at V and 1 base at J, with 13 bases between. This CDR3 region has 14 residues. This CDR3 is CASRNPQASYEQYF. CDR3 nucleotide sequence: TGCGCCAGCAGAAACCCACAGGCATCCTACGAGCAGTACTTC.

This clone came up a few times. The CDR3 reads CASSLGAGRPYEQYF. The DNA for the CDR3 is TGTGCCAGCAGCTTAGGGGCAGGGAGGCCCTACGAGCAGTACTTC. The chain combines TRBV7-9 with TRBJ2-7, with D tentatively TRBD2 (6 bases). The CDR3 runs to 15 residues. Between the trimmed V and J ends, which lost 1 base and 2 bases, there was a span of 12 bases. CDR1 and CDR2 (germline): SEHNR, FQNEAQ (reference sequence).

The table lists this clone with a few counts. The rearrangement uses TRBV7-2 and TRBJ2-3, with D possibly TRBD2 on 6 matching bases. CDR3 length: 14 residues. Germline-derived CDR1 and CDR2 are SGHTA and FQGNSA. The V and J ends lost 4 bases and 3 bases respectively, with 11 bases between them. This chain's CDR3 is CASSSPGGTDTQYF. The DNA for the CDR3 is TGTGCCAGCAGCTCACCCGGGGGAACAGATACGCAGTATTTT. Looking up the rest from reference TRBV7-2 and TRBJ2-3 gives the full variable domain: GAGVSQSPSNKVTEKGKDVELRCDPISGHTALYWYRQSLGQGLEFLIYFQGNSAPDKSGLPSDRFSAERTGGSVSTLTIQRTQQEDSAVYLCASSSPGGTDTQYFGPGTRLTVL.

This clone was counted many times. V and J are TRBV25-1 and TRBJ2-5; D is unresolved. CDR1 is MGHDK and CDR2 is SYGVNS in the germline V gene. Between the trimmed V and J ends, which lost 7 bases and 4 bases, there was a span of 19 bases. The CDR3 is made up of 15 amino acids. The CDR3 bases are TGTGCCAGCAATACCGCCGACGGAGCCCTAGAGACCCAGTACTTC. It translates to CASNTADGALETQYF.

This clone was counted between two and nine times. The chain's CDR3 is CASSLSLAGSNEQFF. CDR3 bases: TGTGCCAGCAGCTTGTCGCTAGCGGGATCGAATGAGCAGTTCTTC. V and J are TRBV5-4 and TRBJ2-1; 9 nucleotides align to TRBD2. Germline-derived CDR1 and CDR2 are SGHNT and YYREEE (reference sequence). J was trimmed by 7 bases and V by 1 base; bases with no gene match: 6. This CDR3 is 15 amino acids long.

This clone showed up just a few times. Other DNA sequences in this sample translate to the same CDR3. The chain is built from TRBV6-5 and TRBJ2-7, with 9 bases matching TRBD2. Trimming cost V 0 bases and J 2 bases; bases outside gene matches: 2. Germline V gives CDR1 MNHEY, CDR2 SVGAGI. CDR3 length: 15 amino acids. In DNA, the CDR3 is TGTGCCAGCAGTTACTCTGCGGGAGGGGCCTACGAGCAGTACTTC. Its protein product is CASSYSAGGAYEQYF.

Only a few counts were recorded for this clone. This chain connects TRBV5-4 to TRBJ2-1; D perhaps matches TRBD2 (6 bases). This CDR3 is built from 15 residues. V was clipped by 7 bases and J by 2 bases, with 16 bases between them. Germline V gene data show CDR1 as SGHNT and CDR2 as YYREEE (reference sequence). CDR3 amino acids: CASAGGGNPYNEQFF. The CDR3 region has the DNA TGTGCCAGCGCTGGAGGCGGGAACCCCTACAATGAGCAGTTCTTC. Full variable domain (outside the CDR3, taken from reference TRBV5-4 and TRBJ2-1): ETGVTQSPTHLIKTRGQQVTLRCSSQSGHNTVSWYQQALGQGPQFIFQYYREEENGRGNFPPRFSGLQFPNYSSELNVNALELDDSALYLCASAGGGNPYNEQFFGPGTRLTVL.

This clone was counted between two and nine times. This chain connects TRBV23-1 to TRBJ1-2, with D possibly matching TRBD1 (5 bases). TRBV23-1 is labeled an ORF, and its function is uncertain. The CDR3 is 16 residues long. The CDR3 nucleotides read TGCGGCCCAGCGGGGCGAGGTCTTCCTGGTAACTATGGCTACACCTTC. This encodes CGPAGRGLPGNYGYTF.

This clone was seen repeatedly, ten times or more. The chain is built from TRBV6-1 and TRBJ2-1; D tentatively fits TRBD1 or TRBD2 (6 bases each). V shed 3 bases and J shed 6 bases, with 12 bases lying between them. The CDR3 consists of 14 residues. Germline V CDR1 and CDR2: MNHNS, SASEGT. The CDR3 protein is CASSDVGGLNEQFF. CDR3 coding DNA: TGTGCCAGCAGTGATGTTGGGGGGCTCAATGAGCAGTTCTTC.

The CDR3 DNA reads as TGTGCCAGCAGCTCCCGGGGGACTAGCGGGAGATACGAGCAGTACTTC. Translating it yields CASSSRGTSGRYEQYF. The chain recombines TRBV7-2 with TRBJ2-7; 14 nucleotides match TRBD2. The V gene end was trimmed by 4 bases and the J gene end by 4 bases; junction bases not matched to a gene: 6. Germline V CDR1 and CDR2: SGHTA, FQGNSA. There are 16 residues in the CDR3.